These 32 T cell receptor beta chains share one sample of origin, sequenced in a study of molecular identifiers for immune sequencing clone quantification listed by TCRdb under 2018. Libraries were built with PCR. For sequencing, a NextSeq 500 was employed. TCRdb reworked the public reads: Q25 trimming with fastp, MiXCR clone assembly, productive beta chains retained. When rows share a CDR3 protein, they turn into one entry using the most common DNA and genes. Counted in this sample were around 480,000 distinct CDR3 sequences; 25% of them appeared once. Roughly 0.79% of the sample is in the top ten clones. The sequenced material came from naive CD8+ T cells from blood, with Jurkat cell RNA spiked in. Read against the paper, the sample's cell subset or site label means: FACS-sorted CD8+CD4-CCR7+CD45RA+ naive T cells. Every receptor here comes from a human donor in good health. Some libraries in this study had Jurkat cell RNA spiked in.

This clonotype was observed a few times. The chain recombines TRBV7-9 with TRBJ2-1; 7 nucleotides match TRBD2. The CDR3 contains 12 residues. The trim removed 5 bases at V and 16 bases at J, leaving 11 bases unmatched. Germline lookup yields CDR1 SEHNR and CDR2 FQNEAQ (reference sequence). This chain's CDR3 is CASSQTSIVPFF. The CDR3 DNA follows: TGTGCCAGCAGCCAGACTAGCATCGTACCATTCTTC.

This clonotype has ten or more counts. DNA for the CDR3: TGTGCCAGCAGCTCCTTCGACAGGGTAAACACTGAAGCTTTCTTT. Translated: CASSSFDRVNTEAFF. The chain joins TRBV12-3 or TRBV12-4 to TRBJ1-1; 7 bases agree with TRBD1. The CDR3 contains 15 residues. With 6 bases clipped from V and 2 bases from J, the junction kept 9 bases outside the gene matches.

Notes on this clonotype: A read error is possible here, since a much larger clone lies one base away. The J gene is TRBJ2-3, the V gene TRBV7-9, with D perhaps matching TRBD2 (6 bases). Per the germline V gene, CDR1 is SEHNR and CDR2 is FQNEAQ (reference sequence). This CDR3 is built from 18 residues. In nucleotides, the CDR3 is TGTGCCAGCAGCTTAGTCGTCAAGCCAACCACTAGCACAGATACGCAGAATTTT. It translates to CASSLVVKPTTSTDTQNF.

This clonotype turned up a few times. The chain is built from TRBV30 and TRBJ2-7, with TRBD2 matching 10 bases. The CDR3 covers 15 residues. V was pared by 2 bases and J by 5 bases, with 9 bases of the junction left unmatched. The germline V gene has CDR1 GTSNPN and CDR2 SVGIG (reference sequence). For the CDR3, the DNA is TGTGCCTGGAGTATCACTAGCGGGGCCCTCCACGAGCAGTACTTC. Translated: CAWSITSGALHEQYF.

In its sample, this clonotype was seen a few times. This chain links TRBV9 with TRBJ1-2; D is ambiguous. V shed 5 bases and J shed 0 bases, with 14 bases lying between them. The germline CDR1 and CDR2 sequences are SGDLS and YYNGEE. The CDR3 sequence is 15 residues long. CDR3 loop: CASRSYSTPNYGYTF. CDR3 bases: TGTGCCAGCAGGTCCTATAGTACACCTAACTATGGCTACACCTTC.

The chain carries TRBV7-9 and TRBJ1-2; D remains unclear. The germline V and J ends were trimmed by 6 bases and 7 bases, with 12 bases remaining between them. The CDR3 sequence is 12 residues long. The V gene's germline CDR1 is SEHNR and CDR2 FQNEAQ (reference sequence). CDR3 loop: CASSLLDGGYTF. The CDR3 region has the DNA TGTGCCAGCAGTCTTCTTGATGGTGGCTACACCTTC.

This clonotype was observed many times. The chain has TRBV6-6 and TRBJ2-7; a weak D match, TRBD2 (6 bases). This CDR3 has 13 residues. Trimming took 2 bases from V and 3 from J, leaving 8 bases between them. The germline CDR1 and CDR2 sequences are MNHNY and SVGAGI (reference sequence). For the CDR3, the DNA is TGTGCCAGCAGTTACGGCGGGGACTACGAGCAGTACTTC. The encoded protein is CASSYGGDYEQYF.

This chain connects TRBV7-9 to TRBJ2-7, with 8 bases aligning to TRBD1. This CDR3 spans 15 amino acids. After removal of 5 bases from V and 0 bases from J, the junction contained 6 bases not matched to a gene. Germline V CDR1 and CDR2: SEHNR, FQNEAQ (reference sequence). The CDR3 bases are TGTGCCAGCAGCCCCCGGACAGGGAACTCCTACGAGCAGTACTTC. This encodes CASSPRTGNSYEQYF.

This chain's CDR3 is CASSSKWGVNEQFF. The CDR3 coding sequence is TGTGCCAGCAGTTCCAAGTGGGGGGTCAATGAGCAGTTCTTC. V gene TRBV12-3 or TRBV12-4 combines with J gene TRBJ2-1; possible D gene TRBD2, 6 bases. The CDR3 loop spans 14 amino acids. The V and J ends lost 4 bases and 6 bases respectively, with 13 bases between them.

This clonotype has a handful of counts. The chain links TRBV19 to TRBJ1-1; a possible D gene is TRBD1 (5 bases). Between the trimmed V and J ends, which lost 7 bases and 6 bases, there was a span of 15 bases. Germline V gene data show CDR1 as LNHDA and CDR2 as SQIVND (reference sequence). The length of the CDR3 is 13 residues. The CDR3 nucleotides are TGTGCCAGTAACGTCCAGGGATGGGCTGAAGCTTTCTTT. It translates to CASNVQGWAEAFF.

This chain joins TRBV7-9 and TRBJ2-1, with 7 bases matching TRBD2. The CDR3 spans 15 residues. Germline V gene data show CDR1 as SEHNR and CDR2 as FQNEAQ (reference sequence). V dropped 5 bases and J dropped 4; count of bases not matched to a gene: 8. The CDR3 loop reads CASSPSPGLYNEQFF. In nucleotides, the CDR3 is TGTGCCAGCAGCCCAAGCCCGGGACTATACAATGAGCAGTTCTTC.

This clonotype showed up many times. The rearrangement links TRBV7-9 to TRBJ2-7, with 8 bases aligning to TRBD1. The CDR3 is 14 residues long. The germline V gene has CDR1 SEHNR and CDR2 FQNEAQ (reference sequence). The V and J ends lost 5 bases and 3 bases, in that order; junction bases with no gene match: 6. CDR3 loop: CASSPPGQDYEQYF. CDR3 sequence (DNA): TGTGCCAGCAGCCCACCGGGACAGGACTACGAGCAGTACTTC.

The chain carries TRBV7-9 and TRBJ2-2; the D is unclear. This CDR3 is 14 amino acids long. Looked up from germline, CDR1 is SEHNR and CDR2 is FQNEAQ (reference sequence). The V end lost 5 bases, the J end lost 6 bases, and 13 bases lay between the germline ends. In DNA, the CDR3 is TGTGCCAGCAGCCCCGTCTGGTTGCCCGGGGAGCTGTTTTTT. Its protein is CASSPVWLPGELFF.

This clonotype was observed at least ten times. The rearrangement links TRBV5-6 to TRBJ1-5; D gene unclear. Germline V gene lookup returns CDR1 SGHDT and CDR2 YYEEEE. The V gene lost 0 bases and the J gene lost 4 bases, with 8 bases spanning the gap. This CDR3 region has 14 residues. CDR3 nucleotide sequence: TGTGCCAGCAGCTTGGGGGATATTAATCAGCCCCAGCATTTT. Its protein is CASSLGDINQPQHF. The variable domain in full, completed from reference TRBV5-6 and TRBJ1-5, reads DAGVTQSPTHLIKTRGQQVTLRCSPKSGHDTVSWYQQALGQGPQFIFQYYEEEERQRGNFPDRFSGHQFPNYSSELNVNALLLGDSALYLCASSLGDINQPQHFGDGTRLSIL.

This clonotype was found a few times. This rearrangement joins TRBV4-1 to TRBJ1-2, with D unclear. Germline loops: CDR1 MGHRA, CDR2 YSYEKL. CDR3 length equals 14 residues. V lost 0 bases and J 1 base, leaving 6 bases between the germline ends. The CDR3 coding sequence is TGCGCCAGCAGCCAAGATAAGGGTAACTATGGCTACACCTTC. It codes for CASSQDKGNYGYTF.

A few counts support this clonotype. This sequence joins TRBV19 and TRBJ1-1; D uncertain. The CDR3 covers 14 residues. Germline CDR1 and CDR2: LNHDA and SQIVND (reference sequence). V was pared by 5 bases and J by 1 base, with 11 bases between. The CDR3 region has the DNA TGTGCCAGTAGTGGATCGGCTACGAACACTGAAGCTTTCTTT. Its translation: CASSGSATNTEAFF.

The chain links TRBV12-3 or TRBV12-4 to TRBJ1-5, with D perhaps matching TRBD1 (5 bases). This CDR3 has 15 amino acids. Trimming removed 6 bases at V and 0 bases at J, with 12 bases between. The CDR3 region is CASSNGAFSNQPQHF. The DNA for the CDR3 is TGTGCCAGCAGCAACGGGGCCTTTAGCAATCAGCCCCAGCATTTT.

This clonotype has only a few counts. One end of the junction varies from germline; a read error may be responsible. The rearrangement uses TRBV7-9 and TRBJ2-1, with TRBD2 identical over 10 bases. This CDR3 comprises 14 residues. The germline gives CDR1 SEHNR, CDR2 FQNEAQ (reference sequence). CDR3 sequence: CASILAGGYNEQFF. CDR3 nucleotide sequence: TGTGCCAGCATCTTAGCGGGGGGCTACAATGAGCAGTTCTTC.

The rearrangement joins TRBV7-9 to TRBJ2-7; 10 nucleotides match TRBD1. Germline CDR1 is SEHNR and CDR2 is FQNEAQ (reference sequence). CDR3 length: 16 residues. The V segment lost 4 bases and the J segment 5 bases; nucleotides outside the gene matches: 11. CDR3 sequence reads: CASSSPPGQGYDEQYF. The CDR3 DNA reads TGTGCCAGCAGCTCACCTCCGGGACAGGGGTACGACGAGCAGTACTTC.

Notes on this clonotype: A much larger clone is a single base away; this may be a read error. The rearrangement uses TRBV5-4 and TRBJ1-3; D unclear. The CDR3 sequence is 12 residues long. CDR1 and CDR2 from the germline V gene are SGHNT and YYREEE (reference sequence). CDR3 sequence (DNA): TGTGCCGGCAGCGACACCGCAAACACCATATATTTT. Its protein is CAGSDTANTIYF.

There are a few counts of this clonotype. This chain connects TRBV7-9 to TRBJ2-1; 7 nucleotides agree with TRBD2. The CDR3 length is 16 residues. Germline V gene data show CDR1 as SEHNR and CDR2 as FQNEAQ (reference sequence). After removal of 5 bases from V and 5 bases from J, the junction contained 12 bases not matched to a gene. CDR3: CASSARLAETDNEQFF. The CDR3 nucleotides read TGTGCCAGCAGCGCCCGACTAGCAGAGACGGACAATGAGCAGTTCTTC.

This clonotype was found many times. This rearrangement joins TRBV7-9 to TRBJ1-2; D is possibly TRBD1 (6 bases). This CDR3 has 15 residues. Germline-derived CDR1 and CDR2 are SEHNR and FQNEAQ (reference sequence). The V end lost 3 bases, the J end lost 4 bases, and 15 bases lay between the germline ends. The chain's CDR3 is CASSFTPGHIYGYTF. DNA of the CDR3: TGTGCCAGCAGCTTTACGCCGGGACACATCTATGGCTACACCTTC. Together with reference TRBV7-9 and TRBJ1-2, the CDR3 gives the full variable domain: DTGVSQNPRHKITKRGQNVTFRCDPISEHNRLYWYRQTLGQGPEFLTYFQNEAQLEKSRLLSDRFSAERPKGSFSTLEIQRTEQGDSAMYLCASSFTPGHIYGYTFGSGTRLTVV.

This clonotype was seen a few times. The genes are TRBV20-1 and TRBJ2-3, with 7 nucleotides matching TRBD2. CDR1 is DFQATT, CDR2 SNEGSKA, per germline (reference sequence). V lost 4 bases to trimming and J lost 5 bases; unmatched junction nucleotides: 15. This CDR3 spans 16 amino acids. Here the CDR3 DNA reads TGCAGTGCTACCGACAGACTAGCCTCCCAACAAGATACGCAGTATTTT. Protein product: CSATDRLASQQDTQYF.

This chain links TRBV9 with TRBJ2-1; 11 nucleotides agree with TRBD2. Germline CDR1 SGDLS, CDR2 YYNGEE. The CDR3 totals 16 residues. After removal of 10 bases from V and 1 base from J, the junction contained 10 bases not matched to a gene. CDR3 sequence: CARGPSGRTSYNEQFF. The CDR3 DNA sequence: TGTGCCCGCGGCCCTAGCGGGAGGACGTCCTACAATGAGCAGTTCTTC.

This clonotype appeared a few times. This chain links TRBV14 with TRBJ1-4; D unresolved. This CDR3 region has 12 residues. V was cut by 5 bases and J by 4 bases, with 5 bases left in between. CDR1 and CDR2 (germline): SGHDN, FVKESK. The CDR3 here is CASSDYNEKLFF. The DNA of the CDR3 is TGTGCCAGCAGCGACTATAATGAAAAACTGTTTTTT.

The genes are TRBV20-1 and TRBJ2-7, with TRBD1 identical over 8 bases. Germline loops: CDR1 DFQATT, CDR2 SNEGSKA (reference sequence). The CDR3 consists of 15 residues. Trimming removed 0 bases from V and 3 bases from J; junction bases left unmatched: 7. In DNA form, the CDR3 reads TGCAGTGCTAGAGATCTCAGGGGGCTGGACTACGAGCAGTACTTC. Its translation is CSARDLRGLDYEQYF.

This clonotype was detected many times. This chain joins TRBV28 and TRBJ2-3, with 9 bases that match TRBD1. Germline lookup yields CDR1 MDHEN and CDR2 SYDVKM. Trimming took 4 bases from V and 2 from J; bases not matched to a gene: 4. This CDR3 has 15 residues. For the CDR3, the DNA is TGTGCCAGCAGTTGGGACAGGGTGGACACAGATACGCAGTATTTT. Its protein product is CASSWDRVDTDTQYF.

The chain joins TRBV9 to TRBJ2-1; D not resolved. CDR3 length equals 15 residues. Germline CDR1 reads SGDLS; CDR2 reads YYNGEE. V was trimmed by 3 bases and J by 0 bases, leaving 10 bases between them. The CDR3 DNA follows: TGTGCCAGCAGCGCCCTGGGATACTCCTACAATGAGCAGTTCTTC. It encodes CASSALGYSYNEQFF.

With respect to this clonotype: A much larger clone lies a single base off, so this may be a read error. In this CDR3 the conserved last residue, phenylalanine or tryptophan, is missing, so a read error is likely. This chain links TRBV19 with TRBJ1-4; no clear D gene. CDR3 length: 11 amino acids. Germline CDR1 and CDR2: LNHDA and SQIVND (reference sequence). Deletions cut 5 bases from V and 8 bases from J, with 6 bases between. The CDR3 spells CASSSEEKLFS. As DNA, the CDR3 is TGTGCCAGTAGTTCGGAGGAAAAACTGTTTTCT.

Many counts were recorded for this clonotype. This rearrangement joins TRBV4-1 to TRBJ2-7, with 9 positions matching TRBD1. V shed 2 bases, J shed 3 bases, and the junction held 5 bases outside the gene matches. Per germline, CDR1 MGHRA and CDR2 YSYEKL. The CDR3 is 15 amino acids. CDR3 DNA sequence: TGCGCCAGCAGCCAATCGGGACAGGGTTTCTACGAGCAGTACTTC. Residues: CASSQSGQGFYEQYF.

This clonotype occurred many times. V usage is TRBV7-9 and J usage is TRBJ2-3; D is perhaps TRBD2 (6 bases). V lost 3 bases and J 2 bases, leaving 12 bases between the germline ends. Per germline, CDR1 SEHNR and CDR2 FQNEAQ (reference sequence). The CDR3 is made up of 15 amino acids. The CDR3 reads CASSLGWGDTDTQYF. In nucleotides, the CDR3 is TGTGCCAGCAGCTTGGGCTGGGGGGACACAGATACGCAGTATTTT. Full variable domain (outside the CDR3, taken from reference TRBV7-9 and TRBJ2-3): DTGVSQNPRHKITKRGQNVTFRCDPISEHNRLYWYRQTLGQGPEFLTYFQNEAQLEKSRLLSDRFSAERPKGSFSTLEIQRTEQGDSAMYLCASSLGWGDTDTQYFGPGTRLTVL.

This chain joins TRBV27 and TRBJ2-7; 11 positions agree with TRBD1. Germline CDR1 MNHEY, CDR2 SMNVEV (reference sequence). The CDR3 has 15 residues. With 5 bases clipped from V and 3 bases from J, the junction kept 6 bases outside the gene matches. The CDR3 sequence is CASSTGTGGIYEQYF. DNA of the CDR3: TGTGCCAGCAGTACAGGGACAGGGGGAATCTACGAGCAGTACTTC.